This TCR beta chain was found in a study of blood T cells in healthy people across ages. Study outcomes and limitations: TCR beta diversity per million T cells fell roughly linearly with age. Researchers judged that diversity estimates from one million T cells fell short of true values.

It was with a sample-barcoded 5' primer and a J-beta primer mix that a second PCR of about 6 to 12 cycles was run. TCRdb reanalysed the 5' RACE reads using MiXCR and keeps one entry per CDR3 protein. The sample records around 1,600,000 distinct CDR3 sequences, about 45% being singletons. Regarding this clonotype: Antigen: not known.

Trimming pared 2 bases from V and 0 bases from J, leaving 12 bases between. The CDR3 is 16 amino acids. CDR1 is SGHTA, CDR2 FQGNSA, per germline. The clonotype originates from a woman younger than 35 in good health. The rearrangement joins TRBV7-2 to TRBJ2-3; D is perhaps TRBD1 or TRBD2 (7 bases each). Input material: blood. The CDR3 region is CASSLQGGYSTDTQYF. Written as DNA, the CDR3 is TGTGCCAGCAGCTTACAGGGGGGGTATAGCACAGATACGCAGTATTTT.